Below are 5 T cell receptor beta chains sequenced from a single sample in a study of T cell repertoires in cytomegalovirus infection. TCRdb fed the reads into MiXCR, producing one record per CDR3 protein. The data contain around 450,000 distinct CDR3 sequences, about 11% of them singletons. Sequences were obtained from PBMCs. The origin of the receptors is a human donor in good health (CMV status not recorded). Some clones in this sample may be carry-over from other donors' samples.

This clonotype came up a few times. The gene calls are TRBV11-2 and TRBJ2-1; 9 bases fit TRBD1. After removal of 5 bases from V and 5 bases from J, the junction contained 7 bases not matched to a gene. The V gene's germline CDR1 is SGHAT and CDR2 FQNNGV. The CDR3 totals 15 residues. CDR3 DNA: TGTGCCAGCAGCCCCCGGGACAGGGCCAACAATGAGCAGTTCTTC. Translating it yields CASSPRDRANNEQFF. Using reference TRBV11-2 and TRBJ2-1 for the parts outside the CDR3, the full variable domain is EAGVAQSPRYKIIEKRQSVAFWCNPISGHATLYWYQQILGQGPKLLIQFQNNGVVDDSQLPKDRFSAERLKGVDSTLKIQPAKLEDSAVYLCASSPRDRANNEQFFGPGTRLTVL.

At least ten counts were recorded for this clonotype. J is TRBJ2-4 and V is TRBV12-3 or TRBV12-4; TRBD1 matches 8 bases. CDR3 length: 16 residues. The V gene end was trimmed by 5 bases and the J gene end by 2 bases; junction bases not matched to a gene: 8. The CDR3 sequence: CASSTQGARTKNIQYF. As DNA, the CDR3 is TGTGCCAGCAGTACTCAGGGGGCGAGAACCAAAAACATTCAGTACTTC.

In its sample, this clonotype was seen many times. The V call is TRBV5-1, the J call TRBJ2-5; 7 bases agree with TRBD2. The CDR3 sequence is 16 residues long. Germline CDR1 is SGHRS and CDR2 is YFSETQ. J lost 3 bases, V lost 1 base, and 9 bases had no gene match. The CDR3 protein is CASSLLGGRGKETQYF. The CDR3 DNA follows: TGCGCCAGCAGCTTGCTGGGCGGGAGAGGGAAAGAGACCCAGTACTTC. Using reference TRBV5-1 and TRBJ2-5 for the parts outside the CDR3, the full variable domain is KAGVTQTPRYLIKTRGQQVTLSCSPISGHRSVSWYQQTPGQGLQFLFEYFSETQRNKGNFPGRFSGRQFSNSRSEMNVSTLELGDSALYLCASSLLGGRGKETQYFGPGTRLLVL.

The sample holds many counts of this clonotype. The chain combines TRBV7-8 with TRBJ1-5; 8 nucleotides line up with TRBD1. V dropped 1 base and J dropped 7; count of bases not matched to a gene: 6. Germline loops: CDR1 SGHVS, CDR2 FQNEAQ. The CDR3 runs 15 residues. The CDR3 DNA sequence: TGTGCCAGCAGCTTAGGGACAGGGTCCGGCCAGCCCCAGCATTTT. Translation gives CASSLGTGSGQPQHF.

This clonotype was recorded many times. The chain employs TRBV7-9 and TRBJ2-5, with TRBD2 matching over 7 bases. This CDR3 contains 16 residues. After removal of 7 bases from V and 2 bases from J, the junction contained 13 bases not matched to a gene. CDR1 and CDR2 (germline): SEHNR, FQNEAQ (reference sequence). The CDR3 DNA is TGTGCCAGCAATACCCCCGAGGGAGGGCCGCAAGAGACCCAGTACTTC. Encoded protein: CASNTPEGGPQETQYF. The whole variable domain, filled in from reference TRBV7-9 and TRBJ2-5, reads DTGVSQNPRHKITKRGQNVTFRCDPISEHNRLYWYRQTLGQGPEFLTYFQNEAQLEKSRLLSDRFSAERPKGSFSTLEIQRTEQGDSAMYLCASNTPEGGPQETQYFGPGTRLLVL.